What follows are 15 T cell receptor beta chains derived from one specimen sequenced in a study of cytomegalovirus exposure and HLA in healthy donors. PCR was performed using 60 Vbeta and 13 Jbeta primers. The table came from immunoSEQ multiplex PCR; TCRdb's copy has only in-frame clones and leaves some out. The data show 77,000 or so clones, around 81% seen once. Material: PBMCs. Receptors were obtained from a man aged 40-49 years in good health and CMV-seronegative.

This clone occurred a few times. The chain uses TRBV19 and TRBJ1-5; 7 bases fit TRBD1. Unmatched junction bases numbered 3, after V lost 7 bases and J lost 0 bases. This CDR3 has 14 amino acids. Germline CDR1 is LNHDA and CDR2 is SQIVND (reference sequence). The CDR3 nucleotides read TGTGCCAGTACCGGACAGGCTAGCAATCAGCCCCAGCATTTT. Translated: CASTGQASNQPQHF. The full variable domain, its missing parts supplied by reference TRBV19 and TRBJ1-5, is DGGITQSPKYLFRKEGQNVTLSCEQNLNHDAMYWYRQDPGQGLRLIYYSQIVNDFQKGDIAEGYSVSREKKESFPLTVTSAQKNPTAFYLCASTGQASNQPQHFGDGTRLSIL.

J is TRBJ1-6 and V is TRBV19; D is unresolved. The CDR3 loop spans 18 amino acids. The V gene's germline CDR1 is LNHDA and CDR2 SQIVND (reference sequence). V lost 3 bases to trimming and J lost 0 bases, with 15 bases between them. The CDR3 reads CASSMVGRGSSYNSPLHF. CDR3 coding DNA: TGTGCCAGTAGTATGGTGGGCCGCGGGAGCTCCTATAATTCACCCCTCCACTTT.

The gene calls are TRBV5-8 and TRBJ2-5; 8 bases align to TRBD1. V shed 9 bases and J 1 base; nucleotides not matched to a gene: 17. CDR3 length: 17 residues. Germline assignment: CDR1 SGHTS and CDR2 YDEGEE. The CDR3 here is CANTRGQAPTTQETQYF. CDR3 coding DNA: TGTGCCAACACGAGGGGACAGGCCCCAACAACCCAAGAGACCCAGTACTTC.

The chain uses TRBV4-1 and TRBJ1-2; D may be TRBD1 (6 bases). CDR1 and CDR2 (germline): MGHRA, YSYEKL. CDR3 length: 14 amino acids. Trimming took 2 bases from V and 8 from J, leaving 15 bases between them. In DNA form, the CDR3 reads TGCGCCAGCAGCCAACAAATACAGGGAATCGGCTACACCTTC. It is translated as CASSQQIQGIGYTF.

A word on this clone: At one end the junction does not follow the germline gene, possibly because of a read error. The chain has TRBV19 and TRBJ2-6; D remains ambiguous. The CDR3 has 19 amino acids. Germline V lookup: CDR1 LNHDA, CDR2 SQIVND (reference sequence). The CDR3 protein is CASSIFDTAQLSVANGLTF. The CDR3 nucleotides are TGTGCCAGTAGTATTTTCGATACAGCCCAACTTTCTGTGGCCAACGGCCTGACTTTC. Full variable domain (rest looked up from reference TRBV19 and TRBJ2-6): DGGITQSPKYLFRKEGQNVTLSCEQNLNHDAMYWYRQDPGQGLRLIYYSQIVNDFQKGDIAEGYSVSREKKESFPLTVTSAQKNPTAFYLCASSIFDTAQLSVANGLTFGAGSRLTVL.

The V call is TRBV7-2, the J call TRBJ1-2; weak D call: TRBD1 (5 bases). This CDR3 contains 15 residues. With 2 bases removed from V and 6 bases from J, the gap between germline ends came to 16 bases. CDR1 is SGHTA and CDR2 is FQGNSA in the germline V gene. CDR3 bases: TGTGCCAGCAGCTTATCTTTGGGCAGGGTAGATGGCTACACCTTC. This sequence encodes CASSLSLGRVDGYTF.

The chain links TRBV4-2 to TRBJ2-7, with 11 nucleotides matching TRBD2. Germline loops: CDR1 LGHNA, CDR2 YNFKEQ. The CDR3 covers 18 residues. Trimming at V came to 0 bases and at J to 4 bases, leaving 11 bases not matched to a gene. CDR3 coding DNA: TGTGCCAGCAGCCAAGACTATGGACTAGCGGGTGCAGTTTACGAGCAGTACTTC. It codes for CASSQDYGLAGAVYEQYF.

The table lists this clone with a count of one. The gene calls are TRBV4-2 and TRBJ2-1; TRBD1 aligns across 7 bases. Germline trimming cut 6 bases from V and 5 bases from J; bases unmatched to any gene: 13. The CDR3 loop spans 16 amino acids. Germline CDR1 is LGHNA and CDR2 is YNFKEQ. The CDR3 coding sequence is TGTGCCAGCAGAGTTACTACCGGGACAGATAACAATGAGCAGTTCTTC. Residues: CASRVTTGTDNNEQFF.

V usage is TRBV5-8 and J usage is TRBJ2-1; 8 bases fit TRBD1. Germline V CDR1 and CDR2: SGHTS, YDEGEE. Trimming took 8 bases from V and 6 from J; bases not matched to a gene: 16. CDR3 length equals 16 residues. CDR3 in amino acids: CARARFGTGWTNEQFF. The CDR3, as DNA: TGTGCCAGAGCTAGATTCGGGACAGGTTGGACCAATGAGCAGTTCTTC.

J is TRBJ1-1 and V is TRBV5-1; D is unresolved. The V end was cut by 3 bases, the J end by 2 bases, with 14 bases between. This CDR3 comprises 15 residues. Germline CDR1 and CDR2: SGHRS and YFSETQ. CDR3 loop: CASSSEGRVNTEAFF. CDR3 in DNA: TGCGCCAGCAGCTCGGAAGGGAGGGTAAACACTGAAGCTTTCTTT.

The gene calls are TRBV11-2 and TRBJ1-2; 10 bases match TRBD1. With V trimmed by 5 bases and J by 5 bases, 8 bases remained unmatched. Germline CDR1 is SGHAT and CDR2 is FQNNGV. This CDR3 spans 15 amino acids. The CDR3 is CASSPQSGQGYGYTF. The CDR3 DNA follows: TGTGCCAGCAGCCCTCAATCGGGACAGGGGTATGGCTACACCTTC.

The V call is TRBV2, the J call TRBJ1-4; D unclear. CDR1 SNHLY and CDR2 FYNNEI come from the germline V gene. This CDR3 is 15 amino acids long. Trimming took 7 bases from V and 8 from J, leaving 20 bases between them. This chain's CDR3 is CASISHRSPGEKLFF. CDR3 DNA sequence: TGTGCCAGCATTTCCCATAGATCTCCGGGGGAAAAACTGTTTTTT.

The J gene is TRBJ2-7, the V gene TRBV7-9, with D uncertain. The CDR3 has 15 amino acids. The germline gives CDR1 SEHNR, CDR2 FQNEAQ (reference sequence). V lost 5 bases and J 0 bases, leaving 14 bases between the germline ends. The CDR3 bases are TGTGCCAGCAGCCCCTCTCTGGGCAGCTCCTACGAGCAGTACTTC. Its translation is CASSPSLGSSYEQYF. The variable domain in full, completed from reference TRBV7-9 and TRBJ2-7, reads DTGVSQNPRHKITKRGQNVTFRCDPISEHNRLYWYRQTLGQGPEFLTYFQNEAQLEKSRLLSDRFSAERPKGSFSTLEIQRTEQGDSAMYLCASSPSLGSSYEQYFGPGTRLTVT.

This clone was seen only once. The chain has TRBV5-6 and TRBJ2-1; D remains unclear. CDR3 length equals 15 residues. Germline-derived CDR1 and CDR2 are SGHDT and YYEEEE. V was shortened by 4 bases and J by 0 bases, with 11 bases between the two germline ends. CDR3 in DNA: TGTGCCAGCAGCCAATTACAGAGCTCCTACAATGAGCAGTTCTTC. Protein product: CASSQLQSSYNEQFF.

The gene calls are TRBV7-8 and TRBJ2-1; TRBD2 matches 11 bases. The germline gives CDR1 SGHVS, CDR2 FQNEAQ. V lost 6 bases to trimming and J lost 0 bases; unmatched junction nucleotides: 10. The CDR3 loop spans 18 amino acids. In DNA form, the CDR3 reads TGTGCCAGCAGTCCCGGGACTAGCGGTGTTGACTCCTACAATGAGCAGTTCTTC. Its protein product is CASSPGTSGVDSYNEQFF. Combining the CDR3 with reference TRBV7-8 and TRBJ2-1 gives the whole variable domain GAGVSQSPRYKVAKRGQDVALRCDPISGHVSLFWYQQALGQGPEFLTYFQNEAQLDKSGLPSDRFFAERPEGSVSTLKIQRTQQEDSAVYLCASSPGTSGVDSYNEQFFGPGTRLTVL.